This is a list of T cell receptor beta chains from one sample in a study of shared clonotypes between healthy human individuals. Repertoires were generated with immunoSEQ multiplex PCR, while TCRdb's copy carries only in-frame clones and drops some. The top ten hold under 0.8% of the sample, which has about 1.1 million clones, around 78% seen once. Sequencing input: memory CD4+ T cells from PBMCs. The receptors stem from a man between 18 and 35 years old in good health. Some clones in this sample may be carry-over from other donors' samples. Each CDR3 is given with its conserved first and last residue. D genes are given only for firm matches. Size is stated for part of the rows, as once, few or many counts, or as a class when the clone is expanded.

cdr3_nt,cdr3_aa,j_call,clone_size,d_call,v_call
TGCGCCAGCAGCTTGGCCTGGGGCTCGAACACCGGGGAGCTGTTTTTT,CASSLAWGSNTGELFF,TRBJ2-2,.,.,TRBV5-1
TGTGCCAGTAGTGACCGCTGGGCAGGAAACACTGAAGCTTTCTTT,CASSDRWAGNTEAFF,TRBJ1-1,.,.,TRBV19
TGTGCCAGCAGTCCGATAGCGGGAGTTATAAGCGAGCAGTACTTC,CASSPIAGVISEQYF,TRBJ2-7,.,TRBD2,TRBV2
TGTGCCAGCAGGCCTGCCGTGATGGACACCATATATTTT,CASRPAVMDTIYF,TRBJ1-3,.,.,TRBV6-1
TGTGCCAGCAGCCAAGACCCAGGACAGGGTGGAGATACGCAGTATTTT,CASSQDPGQGGDTQYF,TRBJ2-3,once,TRBD1,TRBV4-2
TGTGCCAGCACCCCGGCCCGGCCGACGAACACTGAAGCTTTCTTT,CASTPARPTNTEAFF,TRBJ1-1,.,.,TRBV25-1
TGTGCCAGCAGCCCCCCCAGGGGGCGCCAAGAGACCCAGTACTTC,CASSPPRGRQETQYF,TRBJ2-5,.,TRBD1,TRBV28
TGTGCCAGCAGCCGAGATCTAGCGGGGACCTACGAGCAGTACTTC,CASSRDLAGTYEQYF,TRBJ2-7,few,TRBD2,TRBV7-2
TGTGCCAGCAGTGAACCGGGGAGTACGCAGTATTTT,CASSEPGSTQYF,TRBJ2-3,few,.,TRBV2
TGTGCCAGCACCCCAGGAGGGCGTGGAAGCGAAAAACTGTTTTTT,CASTPGGRGSEKLFF,TRBJ1-4,.,.,TRBV28
TGTGCCAGCAGCGTAAAGGATGGCGCGGGTCGTGAAGCTTTCTTT,CASSVKDGAGREAFF,TRBJ1-1,few,.,TRBV2
TGTGCCATCAGCCCCGGGACGACCTATGGCTACACCTTC,CAISPGTTYGYTF,TRBJ1-2,.,.,TRBV10-3
TGTGCCATCCAATCTCCCCGGGGGGGCACTGAAGCTTTCTTT,CAIQSPRGGTEAFF,TRBJ1-1,.,.,TRBV6-5
TGTGCCATCAGCGACTTGGGAGAGACCCAGTACTTC,CAISDLGETQYF,TRBJ2-5,.,.,TRBV10-3
TGTGCCAGCAGCTTACCTCGGGGGGGAGCCTACGAGCAGTACTTC,CASSLPRGGAYEQYF,TRBJ2-7,.,TRBD2,TRBV7-2
TGTGCCAGCAGTTTATACGGCAGGGCCGGGGAGCTGTTTTTT,CASSLYGRAGELFF,TRBJ2-2,.,.,TRBV28
TGTGCCAGCAGCTTGGTGGGGCTAACTCTAGCCAAAAACATTCAGTACTTC,CASSLVGLTLAKNIQYF,TRBJ2-4,many,.,TRBV5-5
TGTGCCAGCAGTGTTGAGACTAGCGGGAATGAGCAGTTCTTC,CASSVETSGNEQFF,TRBJ2-1,.,TRBD2,TRBV2
TGTGCCAGCAGCTTAGTCCCCGTGACAGGACGATACACCTTC,CASSLVPVTGRYTF,TRBJ1-2,.,.,TRBV7-9
TGTGCCATCAGTGGCGGGAGGACCGGGGAGCTGTTTTTT,CAISGGRTGELFF,TRBJ2-2,.,TRBD2,TRBV10-3
TGTGCCAGCAGTCGCGTATTTGCTAGCGGGAGCCATGAGCAGTTCTTC,CASSRVFASGSHEQFF,TRBJ2-1,.,TRBD2,TRBV27
TGTGCCAGCAGTAGATTCTACAGGGGGGGTAATGAGCAGTTCTTC,CASSRFYRGGNEQFF,TRBJ2-1,.,.,TRBV28
TGCGCCAGCAGCAGGACAGGGGGGGAGACCCAGTACTTC,CASSRTGGETQYF,TRBJ2-5,.,TRBD1,TRBV5-1
TGTGCCAGCAGCCCCGTTTGGTCGGGCAGCAATCAGCCCCAGCATTTT,CASSPVWSGSNQPQHF,TRBJ1-5,once,.,TRBV7-2
TGTGCCAGCGCCACGGGGACTACAAACACCGGGGAGCTGTTTTTT,CASATGTTNTGELFF,TRBJ2-2,.,TRBD2,TRBV2
TGTGCCAGCAGCCCGGGACTAGCGGGAGCTCAGGAGACCCAGTACTTC,CASSPGLAGAQETQYF,TRBJ2-5,.,TRBD2,TRBV5-4